Below are 18 T cell receptor beta chains sequenced from a single sample in a study of blood T cell repertoires in COVID-19. Some clones are missing from TCRdb's copy, which holds only in-frame ones; the method was immunoSEQ multiplex PCR. The sample lists 80,000 to 100,000 clones; about 85% were seen once. The sample taken for sequencing was peripheral blood. The receptors were sampled from a man between 60 and 75 years old with acute or convalescent COVID-19.

The chain couples TRBV19 to TRBJ1-3; no firm D call. Looked up from germline, CDR1 is LNHDA and CDR2 is SQIVND (reference sequence). Trimming removed 7 bases at V and 0 bases at J, with 7 bases between. CDR3 size: 13 residues. This chain's CDR3 is CASKSRSGNTIYF. Written as DNA, the CDR3 is TGTGCCAGTAAATCCCGCTCTGGAAACACCATATATTTT.

The genes are TRBV7-2 and TRBJ1-6, with 12 bases matching TRBD1. The CDR3 has 16 amino acids. Germline V gene lookup returns CDR1 SGHTA and CDR2 FQGNSA. After removal of 1 base from V and 7 bases from J, the junction contained 2 bases not matched to a gene. CDR3 sequence: CASSLGGTGGNSPLHF. CDR3 DNA: TGTGCCAGCAGCTTAGGCGGGACAGGGGGCAATTCACCCCTCCACTTT.

The J gene is TRBJ1-4, the V gene TRBV18; D might be TRBD1 (5 bases). The germline V gene has CDR1 KGHSH and CDR2 LQKENI. Between the trimmed V and J ends, which lost 2 bases and 3 bases, there was a span of 16 bases. The CDR3 is made up of 17 amino acids. The CDR3 DNA follows: TGTGCCAGCTCACCAGAGCGGGGCCGGACGGCTAATGAAAAACTGTTTTTT. This sequence encodes CASSPERGRTANEKLFF.

The table lists this clone with a count of one. The J gene is TRBJ2-6, the V gene TRBV5-1, with a weak D call TRBD1 (5 bases). Germline CDR1 and CDR2: SGHRS and YFSETQ. V lost 4 bases, J lost 0 bases, and 14 bases lay in between. The CDR3 spans 17 residues. CDR3 in amino acids: CASSRDSQPSGANVLTF. CDR3 nucleotide sequence: TGCGCCAGCAGCCGAGACAGCCAGCCCTCTGGGGCCAACGTCCTGACTTTC.

This chain links TRBV6-5 with TRBJ2-1; D remains unclear. This CDR3 has 13 residues. Germline loops: CDR1 MNHEY, CDR2 SVGAGI. V shed 4 bases and J shed 6 bases, with 10 bases lying between them. This CDR3 reads CASSSPTTNEQFF. The CDR3 region has the DNA TGTGCCAGCAGTTCGCCAACAACCAATGAGCAGTTCTTC.

This clone was seen only a few times. The J gene is TRBJ2-7, the V gene TRBV11-2, with a tentative D call TRBD2 (6 bases). V lost 3 bases, J lost 0 bases, and 15 bases lay in between. CDR1 SGHAT and CDR2 FQNNGV come from the germline V gene. The CDR3 runs 16 residues. CDR3 amino acids: CASSLVSGGSSYEQYF. The CDR3 nucleotides read TGTGCCAGCAGCTTGGTTAGCGGAGGCAGCTCCTACGAGCAGTACTTC. Complete variable domain (other parts from reference TRBV11-2 and TRBJ2-7): EAGVAQSPRYKIIEKRQSVAFWCNPISGHATLYWYQQILGQGPKLLIQFQNNGVVDDSQLPKDRFSAERLKGVDSTLKIQPAKLEDSAVYLCASSLVSGGSSYEQYFGPGTRLTVT.

The CDR3 DNA follows: TGTGCCACCAGCAGAGATACATCGGGCTACACCTTC. This encodes CATSRDTSGYTF. The rearrangement links TRBV15 to TRBJ1-2, with D unclear. Germline V gives CDR1 LNHNV, CDR2 YYDKDF (reference sequence). This CDR3 is 12 amino acids long. Trimming took 0 bases from V and 8 from J, leaving 7 bases between them. Full variable domain (rest looked up from reference TRBV15 and TRBJ1-2): DAMVIQNPRYQVTQFGKPVTLSCSQTLNHNVMYWYQQKSSQAPKLLFHYYDKDFNNEADTPDNFQSRRPNTSFCFLDIRSPGLGDTAMYLCATSRDTSGYTFGSGTRLTVV.

The chain joins TRBV7-2 to TRBJ1-1; TRBD1 might be the D (5 bases). Trimming pared 1 base from V and 4 bases from J, leaving 10 bases between. The CDR3 totals 14 residues. Germline V gene lookup returns CDR1 SGHTA and CDR2 FQGNSA. CDR3 coding DNA: TGTGCCAGCAGCTTAGAAGGGGTAGTCACTGAAGCTTTCTTT. Its translation is CASSLEGVVTEAFF.

This chain uses TRBV9 with TRBJ2-5; the match to TRBD2 covers 7 bases. Germline values: CDR1 SGDLS, CDR2 YYNGEE. The CDR3 covers 16 residues. J lost 1 base, V lost 0 bases, and 6 bases had no gene match. Here the CDR3 DNA reads TGTGCCAGCAGCGTAGGGGGGGGGACCCCCCAAGAGACCCAGTACTTC. It codes for CASSVGGGTPQETQYF.

The chain couples TRBV6-5 to TRBJ1-2; 11 bases agree with TRBD1. CDR1 is MNHEY and CDR2 is SVGAGI in the germline V gene. CDR3 length equals 15 residues. Trimming at V came to 7 bases and at J to 7 bases, leaving 11 bases not matched to a gene. Here the CDR3 DNA reads TGTGCCAGCACCTCCGGGACAGGGGGGTCGGGTGGCTACACCTTC. It yields the protein CASTSGTGGSGGYTF.

This clone has only a few counts. V gene TRBV5-1 combines with J gene TRBJ2-2, with TRBD2 as a possible D gene (5 bases). Germline lookup yields CDR1 SGHRS and CDR2 YFSETQ. V lost 1 base to trimming and J lost 2 bases, with 9 bases between them. This CDR3 is 15 amino acids long. This CDR3 reads CASSLSLVNTGELFF. CDR3 coding DNA: TGCGCCAGCAGCTTGTCACTAGTCAACACCGGGGAGCTGTTTTTT.

In nucleotides, the CDR3 is TGTGCCAGCAGCCCGTTTAGTCAGCCCCAGCATTTT. Amino acid sequence: CASSPFSQPQHF. This rearrangement joins TRBV5-6 to TRBJ1-5; D ambiguous. CDR3 length: 12 amino acids. The V and J ends lost 4 bases and 6 bases respectively, with 8 bases between them. Germline CDR1 SGHDT, CDR2 YYEEEE.

The chain is built from TRBV19 and TRBJ1-2; D gene ambiguous. The germline V and J ends were trimmed by 4 bases and 5 bases, with 11 bases remaining between them. Looked up from germline, CDR1 is LNHDA and CDR2 is SQIVND (reference sequence). This CDR3 contains 13 residues. CDR3 amino acids: CASSRQARYGYTF. The CDR3 region has the DNA TGTGCCAGTAGTAGACAAGCCCGGTATGGCTACACCTTC.

This chain uses TRBV4-1 with TRBJ1-5; 7 bases match TRBD1. Germline loops: CDR1 MGHRA, CDR2 YSYEKL. The length of the CDR3 is 14 residues. The V and J ends lost 4 bases and 4 bases, in that order; junction bases with no gene match: 4. The CDR3 region is CASSLGQANQPQHF. The CDR3 nucleotides read TGCGCCAGCAGCCTTGGACAGGCAAATCAGCCCCAGCATTTT.

This sequence joins TRBV6-2 or TRBV6-3 and TRBJ1-5, with D perhaps matching TRBD1 (5 bases). This CDR3 comprises 13 residues. Germline V gene sequence: CDR1 MNHEY, CDR2 SVGEGT. V was trimmed by 6 bases and J by 3 bases, leaving 9 bases between them. CDR3 amino acids: CASSRQNNQPQHF. In DNA, the CDR3 is TGTGCCAGCAGCAGACAGAACAATCAGCCCCAGCATTTT.

This clone was seen only once. This chain uses TRBV2 with TRBJ2-6; 8 bases align to TRBD1. Trimming took 4 bases from V and 2 from J; bases not matched to a gene: 1. The CDR3 sequence is 15 residues long. Germline V lookup: CDR1 SNHLY, CDR2 FYNNEI. CDR3: CASSATGAGANVLTF. CDR3 DNA sequence: TGTGCCAGCAGTGCGACAGGGGCTGGGGCCAACGTCCTGACTTTC.

The J gene is TRBJ2-7, the V gene TRBV5-1, with TRBD1 identical over 7 bases. Germline V gives CDR1 SGHRS, CDR2 YFSETQ. There are 16 residues in the CDR3. J was trimmed by 6 bases and V by 4 bases; bases with no gene match: 16. CDR3 bases: TGCGCCAGCAGCAGACGGACAGGACCCTCCCCGGCCGAGCAGTACTTC. Its translation is CASSRRTGPSPAEQYF.

This chain uses TRBV19 with TRBJ2-1; maybe TRBD1 (6 bases). V lost 1 base, J lost 2 bases, and 9 bases lay in between. CDR3 length: 15 amino acids. The germline gives CDR1 LNHDA, CDR2 SQIVND (reference sequence). The CDR3 loop reads CASSIGQGPYNEQFF. DNA for the CDR3: TGTGCCAGTAGTATAGGGCAGGGGCCCTACAATGAGCAGTTCTTC.